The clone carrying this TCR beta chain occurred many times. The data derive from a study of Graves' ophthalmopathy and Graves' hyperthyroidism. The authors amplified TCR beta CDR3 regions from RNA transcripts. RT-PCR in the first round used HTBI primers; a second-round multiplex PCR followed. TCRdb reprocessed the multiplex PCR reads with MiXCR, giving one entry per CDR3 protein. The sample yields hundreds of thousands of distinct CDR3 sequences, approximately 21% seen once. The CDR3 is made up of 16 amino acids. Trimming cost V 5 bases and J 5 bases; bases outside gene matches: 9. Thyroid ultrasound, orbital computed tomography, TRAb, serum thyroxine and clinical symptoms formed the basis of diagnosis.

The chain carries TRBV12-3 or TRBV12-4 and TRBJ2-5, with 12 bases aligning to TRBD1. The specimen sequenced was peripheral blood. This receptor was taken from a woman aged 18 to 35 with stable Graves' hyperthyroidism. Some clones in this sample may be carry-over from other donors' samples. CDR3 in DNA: TGTGCCAGCAGTGGCACCGGGACAGGGGGCGGGGAGACCCAGTACTTC. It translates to CASSGTGTGGGETQYF.